A selection of T cell receptor beta chains follows, all from one sample in a study of response to subunit inactivated influenza vaccine. One entry per CDR3 protein results from TCRdb running MiXCR on the RT-PCR reads. In the table there are more than 200,000 distinct CDR3 sequences, roughly an eighth of which are singletons. The sequenced sample was non-naive T cells sorted from PBMCs, obtained 14 to 15 days before vaccination. Every receptor here comes from a man aged 45 to 65 who received an inactivated influenza vaccine. Both conserved end residues are part of each CDR3. Fields, in order: CDR3 protein, CDR3 DNA, J gene, V gene, clone size, D gene. D genes are given only for firm matches. The size of a clone is reported for some rows only, either as once, few or many, or as a class for expanded clones.

CASQDPIVRGTGELFF TGCGCCAGTCAGGACCCCATAGTCCGGGGCACCGGGGAGCTGTTTTTT TRBJ2-2 TRBV5-1 - -
CASSFGTGTYGYTF TGCGCCAGCAGCTTCGGGACAGGGACCTATGGCTACACCTTC TRBJ1-2 TRBV5-1 - TRBD1
CASSPSLPPGQDEAFF TGTGCCAGCTCACCAAGTCTACCTCCGGGACAGGATGAAGCTTTCTTT TRBJ1-1 TRBV18 few TRBD1
CASSSLMGETQYF TGTGCCAGCAGTTCCCTCATGGGAGAGACCCAGTACTTC TRBJ2-5 TRBV6-2/TRBV6-3 few -
CSARDTFGGDTGELFF TGCAGTGCTAGAGATACGTTCGGCGGGGACACCGGGGAGCTGTTTTTT TRBJ2-2 TRBV20-1 - -
CASSSIQGGQETQYF TGTGCCAGCAGCTCGATACAGGGGGGCCAAGAGACCCAGTACTTC TRBJ2-5 TRBV7-9 - TRBD1
CASSQDAPTVGRENEQFF TGCGCCAGCAGCCAAGATGCTCCCACAGTGGGTAGAGAGAATGAGCAGTTCTTC TRBJ2-1 TRBV4-1 few -
CASSDGTGADTQYF TGCGCCAGCAGCGATGGTACAGGGGCAGATACGCAGTATTTT TRBJ2-3 TRBV5-1 many TRBD1
CSARVEGRAYNEQFF TGCAGTGCTAGAGTGGAAGGGAGAGCTTACAATGAGCAGTTCTTC TRBJ2-1 TRBV20-1 few -
CASSLKVGQGAYEQYF TGTGCCAGCAGTCTAAAGGTGGGACAGGGGGCTTACGAGCAGTACTTC TRBJ2-7 TRBV28 many TRBD1
CASSFSRDSSGFNQPQHF TGTGCCAGCAGTTTTTCCCGGGACAGTTCGGGCTTCAATCAGCCCCAGCATTTT TRBJ1-5 TRBV27 few TRBD1
CASSFSGEGEKLFF TGTGCCAGCAGTTTTTCAGGGGAGGGGGAAAAACTGTTTTTT TRBJ1-4 TRBV12-3/TRBV12-4 few -
CASSFGDIQYF TGTGCCAGCAGCTTCGGGGACATTCAGTACTTC TRBJ2-4 TRBV11-2 - -
CASQTLSGQASSYNSPLHF TGTGCCAGCCAGACCTTAAGCGGACAGGCAAGCTCCTATAATTCACCCCTCCACTTT TRBJ1-6 TRBV12-3/TRBV12-4 - TRBD1
CASSFNGNEQFF TGTGCCAGCAGTTTCAATGGGAATGAGCAGTTCTTC TRBJ2-1 TRBV12-3/TRBV12-4 many -
CASSSEPDSSYNEQFF TGTGCCAGCAGTTCCGAACCGGACAGTTCCTACAATGAGCAGTTCTTC TRBJ2-1 TRBV27 - -
CASSQVSNEKLFF TGTGCCAGCAGCCAAGTGAGTAATGAAAAACTGTTTTTT TRBJ1-4 TRBV3-1 few -
CASSYRRPTEAFF TGCGCCAGCAGCTACCGCAGGCCAACTGAAGCTTTCTTT TRBJ1-1 TRBV5-1 - -
CASSQGLSGAGFSSYNEQFF TGCGCCAGCAGCCAAGGATTATCGGGAGCGGGCTTTAGCTCCTACAATGAGCAGTTCTTC TRBJ2-1 TRBV4-3 - -
CASSLVRTGGTGELFF TGTGCCAGCAGCTTAGTGCGGACAGGGGGTACCGGGGAGCTGTTTTTT TRBJ2-2 TRBV7-8 - TRBD1
CSGTTLGLESTDTQYF TGCAGTGGCACTACTCTTGGACTAGAGAGCACAGATACGCAGTATTTT TRBJ2-3 TRBV20-1 - TRBD2
CASSPVVTGGRNTEAFF TGCGCCAGCAGCCCCGTTGTGACAGGGGGCCGGAACACTGAAGCTTTCTTT TRBJ1-1 TRBV5-1 - TRBD1
CSAPLAGGRSQFF TGCAGTGCTCCGCTAGCGGGGGGCCGGAGTCAGTTCTTC TRBJ2-1 TRBV20-1 - TRBD2
CASSTPWTSGVRVNEQFF TGTGCCAGCAGCACACCCTGGACTAGTGGGGTTCGCGTAAATGAGCAGTTCTTC TRBJ2-1 TRBV7-8 few TRBD2
CASSRTLFGNTIYF TGTGCCAGCAGTCGGACTCTTTTTGGAAACACCATATATTTT TRBJ1-3 TRBV12-3/TRBV12-4 many -
CSAPGQEGVGYEQYF TGCAGTGCTCCTGGACAGGAGGGGGTCGGGTACGAGCAGTACTTC TRBJ2-7 TRBV20-1 many -
CASSQEFRTAGSYGYTF TGTGCCAGCAGCCAAGAATTTCGGACAGCCGGTAGCTATGGCTACACCTTC TRBJ1-2 TRBV4-2 few -
CASGLHGTIKPQHF TGTGCCAGTGGACTACACGGGACAATTAAGCCCCAGCATTTT TRBJ1-5 TRBV19 - -
CASRSTGRINEKLFF TGTGCCAGCAGATCAACAGGGAGGATTAATGAAAAACTGTTTTTT TRBJ1-4 TRBV6-1 - -
CASSYLAGGPKDTQYF TGTGCCAGCAGTTACTTGGCGGGAGGGCCGAAAGATACGCAGTATTTT TRBJ2-3 TRBV6-2/TRBV6-3 - TRBD2
CASKGGEKLFF TGTGCCAGCAAAGGCGGGGAAAAACTGTTTTTT TRBJ1-4 TRBV6-5 - -
CASSHLAGVTGELFF TGTGCCAGCAGCCACCTAGCGGGAGTTACCGGGGAGCTGTTTTTT TRBJ2-2 TRBV5-6 few TRBD2
CASSLDRGLPPTDTQYF TGTGCCAGCAGCTTAGACAGGGGATTACCTCCTACAGATACGCAGTATTTT TRBJ2-3 TRBV11-2 few -
CSPSTGGGFSVKQYF TGCAGTCCCTCTACCGGGGGGGGTTTTTCTGTAAAGCAGTACTTC TRBJ2-7 TRBV20-1 - TRBD2
CASSVRGRNTGELFF TGTGCCAGCAGCGTACGGGGGCGCAACACCGGGGAGCTGTTTTTT TRBJ2-2 TRBV9 few -
CASSLIGEEQFF TGTGCCAGCAGTTTAATCGGGGAAGAGCAGTTCTTC TRBJ2-1 TRBV27 - -
CASSPRSANTGELFF TGTGCCAGCTCACCACGGAGTGCGAACACCGGGGAGCTGTTTTTT TRBJ2-2 TRBV18 - -
CASRQGNEQFF TGTGCCAGCAGACAAGGCAATGAGCAGTTCTTC TRBJ2-1 TRBV12-3/TRBV12-4 many -
CASSLASTGATEAFF TGTGCCAGCAGCTTGGCCTCAACAGGGGCCACTGAAGCTTTCTTT TRBJ1-1 TRBV5-6 - TRBD1
CAISESTGTTGELFF TGTGCCATCAGTGAGTCCACAGGGACCACCGGGGAGCTGTTTTTT TRBJ2-2 TRBV10-3 few -
CASSQSTGSAYEQYF TGCGCCAGCAGCCAATCGACAGGGTCAGCCTACGAGCAGTACTTC TRBJ2-7 TRBV5-1 few TRBD1
CATSERGDSPLHF TGTGCCACCTCGGAGAGGGGGGATTCACCCCTCCACTTT TRBJ1-6 TRBV12-3/TRBV12-4 many -
CASSLGLQGGETQYF TGTGCCAGCAGCTTAGGTCTACAGGGAGGAGAGACCCAGTACTTC TRBJ2-5 TRBV7-9 many -
CAVGDSNTGELFF TGTGCCGTCGGGGACAGCAACACCGGGGAGCTGTTTTTT TRBJ2-2 TRBV4-2 few TRBD1
CASSLNRGQDEQYF TGTGCCAGCAGTTTAAACAGGGGGCAGGACGAGCAGTACTTC TRBJ2-7 TRBV27 - TRBD1
CASSSGQSTGELFF TGCGCCAGCAGCTCGGGACAGAGCACCGGGGAGCTGTTTTTT TRBJ2-2 TRBV5-1 - TRBD1
CAIERDPGQNYGYTF TGTGCCATTGAGAGGGACCCGGGACAGAACTATGGCTACACCTTC TRBJ1-2 TRBV12-3/TRBV12-4 few TRBD1
CASSPTRRGEQYF TGTGCCAGCAGCCCAACCAGGAGGGGAGAGCAGTACTTC TRBJ2-7 TRBV6-2/TRBV6-3 few -
CASSYHSTEAFF TGTGCCAGCAGCTACCACAGCACTGAAGCTTTCTTT TRBJ1-1 TRBV7-8 - -
CASSFTRTRPRRQETQYF TGTGCCAGCAGCTTTACCCGAACAAGGCCCCGCCGCCAAGAGACCCAGTACTTC TRBJ2-5 TRBV11-1 few -
CASSRDRDRGGYTF TGTGCCAGCAGCCGCGACAGGGATAGGGGTGGCTACACCTTC TRBJ1-2 TRBV5-4 - TRBD1
CATWTSGTYEQYF TGTGCCACCTGGACTAGCGGGACCTACGAGCAGTACTTC TRBJ2-7 TRBV28 few TRBD2
CASSSQGWREQFF TGTGCCAGCAGCTCCCAGGGATGGCGGGAGCAGTTCTTC TRBJ2-1 TRBV7-9 - -